The clone carrying this T cell receptor (beta chain) was picked up one time. In germline, CDR1 is MDHEN, CDR2 SYDVKM. The CDR3 contains 14 residues. V shed 5 bases and J 4 bases; nucleotides not matched to a gene: 4. The sample comes from a study of blood T cell repertoires in COVID-19. Study summary: Sample material is recorded as cDNA or gDNA derived from T cells, B-cell-depleted T cells, or PBMCs.

Under the authors' procedure: Reference gene primer amplification gave estimated nucleated cell counts. Assay: immunoSEQ multiplex PCR; the TCRdb copy retains only in-frame clones and omits some. That table furnishes V, J and clone size, whereas the DNA furnished D and trimming. The sample lists 87,000 or so clones; about 89% were seen once. The specimen was peripheral blood. This chain uses TRBV28 with TRBJ1-4; TRBD1 aligns across 7 bases. The clonotype comes from a human donor with acute or convalescent COVID-19. The donor label of this sample is uncertain. DNA of the CDR3: TGTGCCAGCAGTCCGGGACAGAGTAATGAAAAACTGTTTTTT. As protein: CASSPGQSNEKLFF. Full variable domain (outside the CDR3, taken from reference TRBV28 and TRBJ1-4): DVKVTQSSRYLVKRTGEKVFLECVQDMDHENMFWYRQDPGLGLRLIYFSYDVKMKEKGDIPEGYSVSREKKERFSLILESASTNQTSMYLCASSPGQSNEKLFFGSGTQLSVL.